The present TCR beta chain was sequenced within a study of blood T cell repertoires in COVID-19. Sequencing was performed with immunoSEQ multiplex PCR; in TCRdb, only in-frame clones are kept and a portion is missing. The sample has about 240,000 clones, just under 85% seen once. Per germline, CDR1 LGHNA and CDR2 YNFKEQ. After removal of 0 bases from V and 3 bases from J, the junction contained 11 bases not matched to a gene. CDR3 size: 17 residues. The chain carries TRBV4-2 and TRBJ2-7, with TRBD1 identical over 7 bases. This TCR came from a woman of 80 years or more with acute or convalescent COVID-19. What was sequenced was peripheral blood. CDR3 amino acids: CASSQDLGGRGFYEQYF. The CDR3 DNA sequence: TGTGCCAGCAGCCAAGATCTAGGGGGCAGAGGGTTCTACGAGCAGTACTTC.